These T cell receptor beta chains were read from a single sample in a study of memory CD4+ T cells and cytomegalovirus serostatus. Assay: immunoSEQ multiplex PCR; the TCRdb copy retains only in-frame clones and omits some. The sample holds 40,000 to 50,000 clones, around 76% seen once. Sequencing was carried out using memory CD4+ T cells from blood. The receptors stem from an adult in good health and CMV-seropositive. Each CDR3 is given with its conserved first and last residue. A D gene is named only where the DNA matches it firmly. Not all rows give a size; the values are once, few, many and, for expanded clones, a class.

J gene,D gene,V gene,clone size,CDR3 protein,CDR3 DNA
TRBJ2-7,-,TRBV7-6,-,CASSLGLGYEQYF,TGTGCCAGCAGCCTGGGACTCGGCTACGAGCAGTACTTC
TRBJ2-3,TRBD2,TRBV11-2,-,CASSLDPSGGGTQYF,TGTGCCAGCAGCTTAGACCCTAGCGGGGGGGGCACGCAGTATTTT
TRBJ2-3,TRBD2,TRBV7-6,-,CASSPQVLLAGGGDTQYF,TGTGCCAGCAGCCCTCAAGTGTTGCTAGCGGGGGGCGGGGATACGCAGTATTTT
TRBJ2-5,TRBD1,TRBV6-5,-,CASSDGQGKETQYF,TGTGCCAGCAGCGACGGACAGGGGAAGGAGACCCAGTACTTC
TRBJ2-2,-,TRBV4-3,once,CASSQYPQNTGELFF,TGCGCCAGCAGCCAATATCCTCAGAACACCGGGGAGCTGTTTTTT
TRBJ2-3,TRBD1,TRBV13,-,CASSTNRGRVTDTQYF,TGTGCCAGCAGCACGAACAGGGGGCGGGTCACAGATACGCAGTATTTT
TRBJ2-3,TRBD2,TRBV18,-,CASHLSGGASADTQYF,TGTGCCAGCCACTTAAGCGGGGGGGCCTCAGCAGATACGCAGTATTTT
TRBJ1-1,-,TRBV7-3,-,CASSLGGENTEAFF,TGTGCCAGCAGCTTAGGGGGTGAGAACACTGAAGCTTTCTTT
TRBJ1-6,-,TRBV19,-,CASSRLDSPLHF,TGTGCCAGTAGTAGGTTGGATTCACCCCTCCACTTT
TRBJ1-3,-,TRBV6-1,-,CASSDLSLGHTIYF,TGTGCCAGCAGTGATTTGTCTCTTGGACACACCATATATTTT
TRBJ2-3,-,TRBV7-9,-,CASSLVSGRVADTQYF,TGTGCCAGCAGCTTAGTTTCGGGCAGGGTGGCAGATACGCAGTATTTT
TRBJ1-2,-,TRBV12-5,-,CASGLGDRSPEGYTF,TGTGCTAGTGGTTTGGGAGACCGGTCCCCGGAGGGCTACACCTTC
TRBJ2-1,TRBD2,TRBV19,-,CASTSGGFNEQFF,TGTGCCAGTACTAGCGGGGGGTTCAATGAGCAGTTCTTC
TRBJ1-1,-,TRBV11-2,-,CASSLGSGVAFF,TGTGCCAGCAGCCTAGGGTCAGGGGTAGCTTTCTTT
TRBJ1-2,-,TRBV6-6,-,CASSHGQLLGYTF,TGTGCCAGCAGCCACGGACAGCTCCTTGGCTACACCTTC
TRBJ1-1,TRBD1,TRBV28,-,CASPGTGQRWTEAFF,TGTGCCAGCCCCGGGACAGGGCAACGTTGGACTGAAGCTTTCTTT
TRBJ1-1,-,TRBV19,few,CASRVRRVNTEAFF,TGTGCCAGTAGAGTAAGACGGGTGAACACTGAAGCTTTCTTT
TRBJ2-1,TRBD1,TRBV28,-,CAAHRGPRDNEQFF,TGTGCCGCCCACAGGGGACCAAGGGACAATGAGCAGTTCTTC
TRBJ1-3,-,TRBV18,-,CASSPPGQSSGNTIYF,TGTGCCAGCTCACCACCGGGACAAAGCTCTGGAAACACCATATATTTT
TRBJ2-7,-,TRBV11-1,-,CASSLVSVREQYF,TGTGCCAGCAGCTTAGTCTCTGTTCGGGAGCAGTACTTC
TRBJ2-5,TRBD1,TRBV6-5,-,CASNIRGRAETQYF,TGTGCCAGCAACATCAGGGGGCGCGCAGAGACCCAGTACTTC
TRBJ2-3,-,TRBV10-3,-,CAISTLDTQYF,TGTGCCATCAGTACTCTTGATACGCAGTATTTT
TRBJ1-4,-,TRBV21-1,-,CASSKAGPLGVGEKLFF,TGTGCCAGCAGCAAAGCAGGTCCCCTGGGGGTGGGAGAAAAACTGTTTTTT
TRBJ1-2,TRBD1,TRBV5-3,-,CARSPGTGGKYGYTF,TGTGCCAGAAGCCCCGGGACAGGGGGGAAATATGGCTACACCTTC
TRBJ2-7,-,TRBV2,-,CASSYNLRGSGSYEQYF,TGTGCCAGCAGCTACAACCTCAGGGGAAGTGGCTCCTACGAGCAGTACTTC
TRBJ2-7,TRBD1,TRBV5-6,-,CASSLYTGGSSYEQYF,TGTGCCAGCAGCTTGTACACAGGGGGGAGCTCCTACGAGCAGTACTTC
TRBJ2-2,-,TRBV5-5,-,CASSLGGALAGELFF,TGTGCCAGCAGCTTGGGAGGGGCCCTAGCTGGGGAGCTGTTTTTT
TRBJ1-2,-,TRBV4-1,many,CASNQEWGKSGYTF,TGCGCCAGCAACCAAGAATGGGGAAAGAGTGGCTACACCTTC
TRBJ2-3,-,TRBV9,-,CASSAGTGWTDTQYF,TGTGCCAGCAGCGCAGGAACAGGGTGGACAGATACGCAGTATTTT
TRBJ1-6,-,TRBV10-3,once,CAISEPDSPLHF,TGTGCCATCAGTGAGCCGGATTCACCCCTCCACTTT
TRBJ2-2,-,TRBV6-1,-,CASSRTPLTGELFF,TGTGCCAGCAGTAGGACACCCTTAACCGGGGAGCTGTTTTTT
TRBJ2-1,-,TRBV7-9,-,CASSSTSSGNEQFF,TGTGCCAGCAGTTCCACTTCTTCGGGCAATGAGCAGTTCTTC
TRBJ2-7,-,TRBV18,-,CASSPGDEQYF,TGTGCCAGCTCACCAGGCGACGAGCAGTACTTC
TRBJ2-4,-,TRBV7-2,-,CASSLREDIQYF,TGTGCCAGCAGCTTAAGGGAAGACATTCAGTACTTC
TRBJ2-1,-,TRBV7-2,-,CASSFGGASYNEQFF,TGTGCCAGCAGCTTTGGGGGGGCTTCCTACAATGAGCAGTTCTTC
TRBJ1-5,TRBD1,TRBV6-1,-,CASNTGGAGQPQHF,TGTGCCAGCAATACAGGGGGCGCGGGTCAGCCCCAGCATTTT
TRBJ1-3,-,TRBV5-1,once,CASSLQGPGMEGNTIYF,TGCGCCAGCAGCTTGCAGGGACCGGGGATGGAAGGAAACACCATATATTTT
TRBJ1-4,-,TRBV6-1,-,CAGNRAPNEKLFF,TGTGCCGGAAACAGGGCTCCGAATGAAAAACTGTTTTTT
TRBJ2-3,TRBD1,TRBV29-1,-,CSATNQGADTQYF,TGCAGCGCCACCAACCAGGGGGCGGATACGCAGTATTTT
TRBJ2-5,TRBD1,TRBV28,-,CASSWHSDREETQYF,TGTGCCAGCAGTTGGCATTCGGACAGGGAAGAGACCCAGTACTTC
TRBJ1-1,-,TRBV5-1,-,CASSLSDWGRDLGTEAFF,TGCGCCAGCAGCTTGAGTGACTGGGGGCGCGACTTGGGCACTGAAGCTTTCTTT
TRBJ2-1,-,TRBV5-6,-,CASTLLLNNEQFF,TGTGCCAGCACCCTTCTATTAAACAATGAGCAGTTCTTC
TRBJ1-2,TRBD1,TRBV4-3,-,CASSQGDRVYGYTF,TGCGCCAGCAGCCAAGGGGACAGGGTTTATGGCTACACCTTC
TRBJ2-5,-,TRBV7-8,few,CASSRVTQYF,TGTGCCAGCAGCCGAGTGACCCAGTACTTC